One TCR beta chain is described in this entry. Its antigen is not identified. Trimming cost V 3 bases and J 5 bases; bases outside gene matches: 6. Germline V lookup: CDR1 SGDLS, CDR2 YYNGEE. The CDR3 consists of 15 residues. The sample belongs to a study of cytomegalovirus exposure and HLA in healthy donors. Profiled with immunoSEQ multiplex PCR; TCRdb holds only in-frame clones, not every one. The table lists approximately 150,000 clones, 91% of them singletons. Points from the study as a whole: Through in vitro validation, three CMV-associated chains were shown to be specific for CMV antigens.

This chain connects TRBV9 to TRBJ2-7; the match to TRBD1 covers 12 bases. Source material: PBMCs. The sequence was collected from a man between 18 and 29 years old in good health and CMV-seronegative. The CDR3 sequence is CASSAGTGGGNEQYF. The CDR3 region has the DNA TGTGCCAGCAGCGCCGGGACAGGGGGCGGCAACGAGCAGTACTTC.